The 26 T cell receptor beta chains below come from one sample, sequenced in a study of lymphopenia after photon versus proton radiotherapy. Sequenced by immunoSEQ multiplex PCR; TCRdb stores in-frame clones only, minus some. The sample holds tens of thousands of clones, around 90% seen once. Sequencing used peripheral blood, obtained from a patient treated with proton-based radiotherapy. The receptors derive from a man older than 75 with esophageal cancer.

The CDR3 bases are TGTGCCTGGAGTGGGGTAGGGTCCGGATCTGGAAACACCATATATTTT. It specifies CAWSGVGSGSGNTIYF. The chain couples TRBV30 to TRBJ1-3; D unclear. Germline CDR1 reads GTSNPN; CDR2 reads SVGIG (reference sequence). CDR3 length: 16 residues. Trimming cost V 1 base and J 1 base, with 14 bases left between them.

Turning to this clone: One junction end disagrees with the germline gene, perhaps due to a read error. The chain joins TRBV7-9 to TRBJ2-7, with 15 bases that match TRBD2. This CDR3 is 15 amino acids long. Germline-derived CDR1 and CDR2 are SEHNR and FQNEAQ (reference sequence). CDR3 sequence reads: CASSPGLAGGYGQYF. The CDR3 DNA reads TGTGCCAGCAGCCCAGGACTAGCGGGGGGGTACGGGCAGTACTTC.

V usage is TRBV11-2 and J usage is TRBJ1-4; the D is unclear. The CDR3 loop spans 16 amino acids. The V end was cut by 5 bases, the J end by 7 bases, with 20 bases between. The germline CDR1 and CDR2 sequences are SGHAT and FQNNGV. The CDR3 loop reads CASSTLRGEGREKLFF. For the CDR3, the DNA is TGTGCCAGCAGCACCCTCCGGGGTGAGGGTCGTGAAAAACTGTTTTTT.

This sequence joins TRBV6-5 and TRBJ1-2; D remains unclear. The CDR3 totals 13 residues. Trimming took off 0 bases at V and 5 bases at J, with 7 bases between the two ends. Germline values: CDR1 MNHEY, CDR2 SVGAGI. CDR3 sequence reads: CASSYSNGYGYTF. CDR3 sequence (DNA): TGTGCCAGCAGTTACTCGAACGGGTATGGCTACACCTTC.

This chain links TRBV15 with TRBJ1-2, with a tentative D call TRBD1 (5 bases). Germline V gene sequence: CDR1 LNHNV, CDR2 YYDKDF (reference sequence). Trimming cost V 1 base and J 0 bases, with 12 bases left between them. The CDR3 has 16 amino acids. The DNA for the CDR3 is TGTGCCACCAGCAGAGGGCCGGGGGGTTCTAACTATGGCTACACCTTC. Protein product: CATSRGPGGSNYGYTF. The whole variable domain, remainder taken from reference TRBV15 and TRBJ1-2, is DAMVIQNPRYQVTQFGKPVTLSCSQTLNHNVMYWYQQKSSQAPKLLFHYYDKDFNNEADTPDNFQSRRPNTSFCFLDIRSPGLGDTAMYLCATSRGPGGSNYGYTFGSGTRLTVV.

The V call is TRBV6-1, the J call TRBJ2-1; no definite D call. CDR3 length equals 13 residues. The V gene lost 2 bases and the J gene lost 3 bases, with 5 bases spanning the gap. Per the germline V gene, CDR1 is MNHNS and CDR2 is SASEGT. The CDR3 loop reads CASSELGYNEQFF. The CDR3 DNA sequence: TGTGCCAGCAGTGAACTCGGCTACAATGAGCAGTTCTTC.

The chain has TRBV28 and TRBJ2-7, with 8 bases identical to TRBD1. J gave up 0 bases and V 7 bases, and 5 bases lay outside the gene matches. Germline V gene sequence: CDR1 MDHEN, CDR2 SYDVKM. The CDR3 sequence is 14 residues long. For the CDR3, the DNA is TGTGCCAGCATTGGACAGGGTCTCTCCTACGAGCAGTACTTC. Its protein product is CASIGQGLSYEQYF. Combining the CDR3 with reference TRBV28 and TRBJ2-7 gives the whole variable domain DVKVTQSSRYLVKRTGEKVFLECVQDMDHENMFWYRQDPGLGLRLIYFSYDVKMKEKGDIPEGYSVSREKKERFSLILESASTNQTSMYLCASIGQGLSYEQYFGPGTRLTVT.

The chain has TRBV30 and TRBJ1-2; a possible D gene is TRBD1 (5 bases). CDR3 length: 13 residues. The V and J ends lost 0 bases and 6 bases respectively, with 11 bases between them. CDR1 and CDR2 (germline): GTSNPN, SVGIG (reference sequence). In nucleotides, the CDR3 is TGTGCCTGGAGTGTAGGACCAGGGCATGGCTACACCTTC. This sequence encodes CAWSVGPGHGYTF. Filled out from reference TRBV30 and TRBJ1-2, the complete variable domain reads SQTIHQWPATLVQPVGSPLSLECTVEGTSNPNLYWYRQAAGRGLQLLFYSVGIGQISSEVPQNLSASRPQDRQFILSSKKLLLSDSGFYLCAWSVGPGHGYTFGSGTRLTVV.

The chain joins TRBV4-3 to TRBJ2-1; D is unresolved. Germline CDR1 and CDR2: LGHNA and YSLEER. CDR3 length: 15 residues. Deletions cut 4 bases from V and 0 bases from J, with 10 bases between. The CDR3 coding sequence is TGCGCCAGCAGCCTCGTCTTGGACTCCTACAATGAGCAGTTCTTC. Translated: CASSLVLDSYNEQFF.

The rearrangement links TRBV5-6 to TRBJ1-5; no firm D call. Trimming cost V 2 bases and J 1 base, with 7 bases left between them. The CDR3 length is 14 residues. Per germline, CDR1 SGHDT and CDR2 YYEEEE. The CDR3 DNA sequence: TGTGCCAGCAGCTTCCGAGCCAGCAATCAGCCCCAGCATTTT. Protein sequence: CASSFRASNQPQHF.

This rearrangement joins TRBV27 to TRBJ1-1, with 8 bases lining up with TRBD1. V gave up 2 bases and J gave up 4 bases; unmatched junction bases: 9. This CDR3 contains 16 residues. The germline V gene has CDR1 MNHEY and CDR2 SMNVEV (reference sequence). The DNA for the CDR3 is TGTGCCAGCAGTTTAGTGGCAGGGGGCGCGAGCACTGAAGCTTTCTTT. It codes for CASSLVAGGASTEAFF.

This sequence joins TRBV6-6 and TRBJ1-2; 7 positions agree with TRBD1. The CDR3 consists of 14 residues. Per germline, CDR1 MNHNY and CDR2 SVGAGI (reference sequence). Trimming removed 11 bases from V and 7 bases from J; junction bases left unmatched: 16. The CDR3 DNA reads as TGTGCCGGTACTGTAGAGGGGGCTGCGGCTGGCTACACCTTC. Translated: CAGTVEGAAAGYTF.

The rearrangement joins TRBV15 to TRBJ1-2, with D possibly TRBD1 on 6 matching bases. CDR1 and CDR2 (germline): LNHNV, YYDKDF (reference sequence). This CDR3 is built from 15 residues. V shed 1 base and J shed 8 bases, with 17 bases lying between them. The CDR3, as DNA: TGTGCCACCAGCAGAGGGGAACGGGGGCTGGGGGGCTACACCTTC. This gives the protein CATSRGERGLGGYTF.

The V and J genes are TRBV2 and TRBJ1-1; 7 nucleotides line up with TRBD1. The CDR3 length is 12 residues. Germline V gene data show CDR1 as SNHLY and CDR2 as FYNNEI. Germline trimming cut 6 bases from V and 7 bases from J; bases unmatched to any gene: 5. In nucleotides, the CDR3 is TGTGCCAGCAGGCAAGGGACAGTTGAAGCTTTCTTT. Translation gives CASRQGTVEAFF.

The V call is TRBV19, the J call TRBJ2-2; possibly TRBD2 for D (6 bases). The CDR3 length is 15 residues. V was clipped by 4 bases and J by 5 bases, with 14 bases between them. Germline-derived CDR1 and CDR2 are LNHDA and SQIVND (reference sequence). Written as DNA, the CDR3 is TGTGCCAGTAGTAATTTCGGACTAAGGACCGGGGAGCTGTTTTTT. Translating gives CASSNFGLRTGELFF. The variable domain in full, with the rest retrieved from reference TRBV19 and TRBJ2-2, is DGGITQSPKYLFRKEGQNVTLSCEQNLNHDAMYWYRQDPGQGLRLIYYSQIVNDFQKGDIAEGYSVSREKKESFPLTVTSAQKNPTAFYLCASSNFGLRTGELFFGEGSRLTVL.

The V and J genes are TRBV11-2 and TRBJ1-2; 9 bases are a match to TRBD1. Germline lookup yields CDR1 SGHAT and CDR2 FQNNGV. This CDR3 contains 13 residues. Unmatched junction bases numbered 1, after V lost 5 bases and J lost 3 bases. CDR3 loop: CASSRTGDYGYTF. The CDR3 region has the DNA TGTGCCAGCAGCAGGACAGGGGACTATGGCTACACCTTC.

The genes are TRBV6-5 and TRBJ2-7, with D possibly being TRBD1 (5 bases). The CDR3 extends over 12 amino acids. Germline V gene sequence: CDR1 MNHEY, CDR2 SVGAGI. V was shortened by 5 bases and J by 11 bases, with 16 bases between the two germline ends. This CDR3 is CASSIQGRAEYF. The CDR3 DNA is TGTGCCAGCAGTATCCAGGGTCGCGCGGAGTACTTC.

The V call is TRBV30, the J call TRBJ1-5; D gene ambiguous. The germline V gene has CDR1 GTSNPN and CDR2 SVGIG (reference sequence). This CDR3 is 14 amino acids long. The germline V and J ends were trimmed by 3 bases and 1 base, with 10 bases remaining between them. The CDR3 sequence is CAWRLVGSNQPQHF. CDR3 sequence (DNA): TGTGCCTGGAGATTAGTGGGCAGCAATCAGCCCCAGCATTTT.

The chain has TRBV12-5 and TRBJ1-2; 8 bases are shared with TRBD1. CDR3 length equals 16 residues. Germline V CDR1 and CDR2: LGHNT, FRNRAP. With 5 bases clipped from V and 1 base from J, the junction kept 9 bases outside the gene matches. The DNA of the CDR3 is TGTGCTAGTGGTACTTACCGGGACAGGTATAACTATGGCTACACCTTC. Translated, it gives CASGTYRDRYNYGYTF.

The genes are TRBV19 and TRBJ2-1; D is possibly TRBD1 or TRBD2 (5 bases each). The V gene's germline CDR1 is LNHDA and CDR2 SQIVND (reference sequence). The CDR3 is 16 amino acids. V lost 0 bases and J 4 bases, leaving 13 bases between the germline ends. CDR3 DNA sequence: TGTGCCAGTAGTATAGATGGGACCCCCGTATACAATGAGCAGTTCTTC. It is translated as CASSIDGTPVYNEQFF.

The V and J genes are TRBV4-3 and TRBJ2-3; D unresolved. Germline V gives CDR1 LGHNA, CDR2 YSLEER. Trimming cost V 0 bases and J 7 bases, with 8 bases left between them. This CDR3 spans 13 amino acids. The CDR3 region has the DNA TGCGCCAGCAGCCAAGAGAGAATAAATACGCAGTATTTT. Amino acids: CASSQERINTQYF.

V usage is TRBV7-2 and J usage is TRBJ2-7, with TRBD2 identical over 10 bases. The CDR3 covers 15 residues. With 5 bases clipped from V and 7 bases from J, the junction kept 11 bases outside the gene matches. Germline assignment: CDR1 SGHTA and CDR2 FQGNSA. The CDR3 here is CASSLSGRPNQEQYF. DNA of the CDR3: TGTGCCAGCAGCCTTAGCGGGAGGCCCAATCAAGAGCAGTACTTC.

The chain has TRBV5-6 and TRBJ1-4; 7 bases are a match to TRBD1. Germline assignment: CDR1 SGHDT and CDR2 YYEEEE. The CDR3 spans 16 residues. V shed 0 bases and J 8 bases; nucleotides not matched to a gene: 10. The CDR3: CASSLVQGVVREKLFF. Written as DNA, the CDR3 is TGTGCCAGCAGCTTGGTTCAGGGGGTCGTTCGGGAAAAACTGTTTTTT.

V usage is TRBV7-9 and J usage is TRBJ2-7, with D possibly matching TRBD2 (6 bases). V gave up 5 bases and J gave up 0 bases, with 17 bases separating them. CDR1 is SEHNR and CDR2 is FQNEAQ in the germline V gene (reference sequence). This CDR3 comprises 16 residues. The CDR3 nucleotides are TGTGCCAGCAGCCACGGCAGTAGCGGCCACTCCTACGAGCAGTACTTC. Its translation is CASSHGSSGHSYEQYF. The variable domain in full, completed from reference TRBV7-9 and TRBJ2-7, reads DTGVSQNPRHKITKRGQNVTFRCDPISEHNRLYWYRQTLGQGPEFLTYFQNEAQLEKSRLLSDRFSAERPKGSFSTLEIQRTEQGDSAMYLCASSHGSSGHSYEQYFGPGTRLTVT.

The V call is TRBV19, the J call TRBJ1-2; possibly TRBD1 for D (6 bases). The CDR3 spans 15 residues. V lost 5 bases and J lost 5, with 18 bases in between. CDR1 and CDR2 from the germline V gene are LNHDA and SQIVND (reference sequence). This chain's CDR3 is CASSSQLDRRYGYTF. CDR3 bases: TGTGCCAGTAGTTCCCAACTAGACAGGCGTTATGGCTACACCTTC. Looking up the rest from reference TRBV19 and TRBJ1-2 gives the full variable domain: DGGITQSPKYLFRKEGQNVTLSCEQNLNHDAMYWYRQDPGQGLRLIYYSQIVNDFQKGDIAEGYSVSREKKESFPLTVTSAQKNPTAFYLCASSSQLDRRYGYTFGSGTRLTVV.

The V and J genes are TRBV7-9 and TRBJ2-5, with D tentatively TRBD1 (6 bases). Trimming took 3 bases from V and 5 from J, leaving 19 bases between them. The CDR3 length is 16 residues. CDR1 is SEHNR, CDR2 FQNEAQ, per germline (reference sequence). CDR3 amino acids: CASSFSGVFFSETQYF. The CDR3 region has the DNA TGTGCCAGCAGCTTCTCAGGGGTGTTTTTTTCGGAGACCCAGTACTTC.